This TCR beta chain was recorded in a study of T cells after yellow fever vaccination. Template switching by 5'RACE produced TCR cDNA, adding a universal primer site and UMIs. MiXCR was run by TCRdb on the 5' RACE reads, yielding one entry per CDR3 protein. The sample includes about 310,000 distinct CDR3 sequences, more than 3% of them seen just once. There are many counts of this clonotype. Per the germline V gene, CDR1 is SEHNR and CDR2 is FQNEAQ (reference sequence). There are 16 residues in the CDR3. Trimming took 2 bases from V and 0 from J, leaving 10 bases between them. The sequencing used PBMCs, collected on the day of the yellow fever booster vaccination. V is TRBV7-9 and J is TRBJ2-2; D remains unclear. The receptor was isolated from a man younger than 35 who received the YFV17D yellow fever vaccine. The CDR3 loop is CASSLRGPTNTGELFF. For the CDR3, the DNA is TGTGCCAGCAGCTTACGTGGGCCTACGAACACCGGGGAGCTGTTTTTT. The whole variable domain, filled in from reference TRBV7-9 and TRBJ2-2, reads DTGVSQNPRHKITKRGQNVTFRCDPISEHNRLYWYRQTLGQGPEFLTYFQNEAQLEKSRLLSDRFSAERPKGSFSTLEIQRTEQGDSAMYLCASSLRGPTNTGELFFGEGSRLTVL.